The entry that follows covers one T cell receptor beta chain sequence. Germline trimming cut 0 bases from V and 7 bases from J; bases unmatched to any gene: 5. Germline CDR1 reads GTSNPN; CDR2 reads SVGIG (reference sequence). The CDR3 length is 14 residues. Here immunoSEQ multiplex PCR was the method, and the copy in TCRdb shows in-frame clones only, minus some. The table shows approximately 310,000 clones, with about 85% occurring only once. This sample is drawn from a study of blood T cell repertoires in COVID-19. Individuals drawn from 24 US areas were roughly 18 to 95 years old. Participants classified as exposed had met a COVID-19 case within 2 weeks before study entry.

Source material: PBMCs or T cells enriched from blood (not recorded which). This receptor was taken from a woman in her twenties or thirties who had been exposed to COVID-19. The V call is TRBV30, the J call TRBJ1-2; 10 positions match TRBD1. CDR3 region: CAWSVWDRGSGYTF. The DNA for the CDR3 is TGTGCCTGGAGTGTATGGGACAGGGGCTCTGGCTACACCTTC. The full variable domain, with the rest looked up from reference TRBV30 and TRBJ1-2, is SQTIHQWPATLVQPVGSPLSLECTVEGTSNPNLYWYRQAAGRGLQLLFYSVGIGQISSEVPQNLSASRPQDRQFILSSKKLLLSDSGFYLCAWSVWDRGSGYTFGSGTRLTVV.